A single sample is the source of the 31 T cell receptor beta chains below, sequenced in a study of T cell changes during pregnancy in multiple sclerosis. The data were produced by immunoSEQ multiplex PCR, yet TCRdb's version contains in-frame clones alone and is incomplete. The data contain over 35,000 clones, around 93% of them seen just once; the ten biggest clones take up 0.35% to 0.55%. Here the sequenced sample was CD4+ T cells from peripheral blood mononuclear cells, taken in the third trimester of pregnancy. The receptors were gathered from a female donor in good health, enrolled as a control in a pregnancy study.

The chain joins TRBV5-4 to TRBJ2-2; tentatively, D is TRBD2 (5 bases). Trimming left V 3 bases short and J 4 bases short, with 16 bases between. Germline V CDR1 and CDR2: SGHNT, YYREEE (reference sequence). The CDR3 consists of 16 residues. The DNA for the CDR3 is TGTGCCAGCAGCTCGGCGGGTCGATGGTCCACCGGGGAGCTGTTTTTT. It is translated as CASSSAGRWSTGELFF.

CDR3 loop: CAIGASLAGPNEQFF. CDR3 coding DNA: TGTGCCATCGGCGCGAGTCTAGCGGGGCCCAATGAGCAGTTCTTC. This sequence joins TRBV10-3 and TRBJ2-1, with 9 bases aligning to TRBD2. The CDR3 sequence is 15 residues long. V gave up 8 bases and J gave up 6 bases; unmatched junction bases: 11. Germline V gene sequence: CDR1 ENHRY, CDR2 SYGVKD.

This clone was counted once. The CDR3 DNA sequence: TGTGCCAGCAGCCTGCGGACTAGCCGATACAATGAGCAGTTCTTC. It encodes CASSLRTSRYNEQFF. The chain recombines TRBV5-4 with TRBJ2-1; 8 positions agree with TRBD2. CDR1 and CDR2 from the germline V gene are SGHNT and YYREEE (reference sequence). This CDR3 contains 15 residues. V gave up 4 bases and J gave up 4 bases; unmatched junction bases: 7.

V is TRBV19 and J is TRBJ2-1, with 10 bases identical to TRBD2. The CDR3 length is 19 residues. Germline V gene sequence: CDR1 LNHDA, CDR2 SQIVND (reference sequence). V gave up 0 bases and J gave up 8 bases; unmatched junction bases: 16. The CDR3 DNA sequence: TGTGCCAGTAGTATAGATAATTACCGGGCTAGCGGGGGATATGATGAGCAGTTCTTC. Translation gives CASSIDNYRASGGYDEQFF.

The rearrangement joins TRBV19 to TRBJ2-2; tentatively, D is TRBD1 (6 bases). Deletions cut 3 bases from V and 6 bases from J, with 20 bases between. The CDR3 is made up of 17 amino acids. The germline V gene encodes CDR1 LNHDA and CDR2 SQIVND (reference sequence). The CDR3 here is CASSMVPAHRAAGELFF. Here the CDR3 DNA reads TGTGCCAGTAGTATGGTCCCCGCTCACAGGGCGGCCGGGGAGCTGTTTTTT. Full variable domain (outside the CDR3, taken from reference TRBV19 and TRBJ2-2): DGGITQSPKYLFRKEGQNVTLSCEQNLNHDAMYWYRQDPGQGLRLIYYSQIVNDFQKGDIAEGYSVSREKKESFPLTVTSAQKNPTAFYLCASSMVPAHRAAGELFFGEGSRLTVL.

The V call is TRBV11-2, the J call TRBJ1-1; D might be TRBD1 (5 bases). Trimming removed 0 bases from V and 11 bases from J, with 13 bases in between. The CDR3 length is 13 residues. From germline, CDR1 is SGHAT and CDR2 FQNNGV. This CDR3 is CASSLDRAVEAFF. The DNA for the CDR3 is TGTGCCAGCAGCTTAGACAGGGCTGTGGAGGCTTTCTTT.

The rearrangement links TRBV30 to TRBJ2-1; D unclear. Trimming left V 1 base short and J 7 bases short, with 14 bases between. Germline CDR1 reads GTSNPN; CDR2 reads SVGIG (reference sequence). The CDR3 consists of 14 residues. The CDR3 DNA reads as TGTGCCTGGAGTGGCGGCACGAAAAGGAATGAGCAGTTCTTC. Protein sequence: CAWSGGTKRNEQFF.

The chain joins TRBV7-9 to TRBJ2-1; 8 nucleotides match TRBD2. The V gene's germline CDR1 is SEHNR and CDR2 FQNEAQ (reference sequence). This CDR3 contains 12 residues. The V gene end was trimmed by 4 bases and the J gene end by 12 bases; junction bases not matched to a gene: 5. CDR3 bases: TGTGCCAGCAGCTCGGCCGGGACTAGGCAGTTCTTC. This translates into CASSSAGTRQFF.

The chain combines TRBV9 with TRBJ2-3; TRBD2 aligns across 10 bases. The trim removed 0 bases at V and 0 bases at J, leaving 1 base unmatched. Looked up from germline, CDR1 is SGDLS and CDR2 is YYNGEE. This CDR3 is built from 16 residues. CDR3 amino acids: CASSVAAGGSTDTQYF. For the CDR3, the DNA is TGTGCCAGCAGCGTAGCAGCGGGGGGGAGCACAGATACGCAGTATTTT.

The rearrangement uses TRBV7-3 and TRBJ2-3; D perhaps matches TRBD2 (6 bases). The CDR3 is 15 amino acids. Germline V lookup: CDR1 SGHTA, CDR2 FQGTGA. V lost 3 bases and J lost 0, with 10 bases in between. Written as DNA, the CDR3 is TGTGCCAGCAGCTTTAGCGGACTTAGCACAGATACGCAGTATTTT. It is translated as CASSFSGLSTDTQYF.

J is TRBJ2-7 and V is TRBV20-1; D is perhaps TRBD1 (6 bases). This CDR3 contains 11 residues. The germline gives CDR1 DFQATT, CDR2 SNEGSKA (reference sequence). V gave up 6 bases and J gave up 3 bases, with 9 bases separating them. The CDR3 nucleotides read TGCAGTGCCCCGGACAGCTACGAGCAGTACTTC. Translated, it gives CSAPDSYEQYF.

The gene calls are TRBV2 and TRBJ1-2, with TRBD1 matching over 8 bases. J lost 6 bases, V lost 2 bases, and 14 bases had no gene match. Germline CDR1 and CDR2: SNHLY and FYNNEI. This CDR3 is built from 17 residues. In DNA form, the CDR3 reads TGTGCCAGCAGTGAATTAGGGGGAGACAGGGGATACAATGGCTACACCTTC. This gives the protein CASSELGGDRGYNGYTF.

The chain recombines TRBV15 with TRBJ1-5, with 7 bases lining up with TRBD1. Germline-derived CDR1 and CDR2 are LNHNV and YYDKDF (reference sequence). The junction had 9 bases not matched to a gene; V was cut back by 0 bases and J by 7 bases. This CDR3 is 16 amino acids long. In DNA form, the CDR3 reads TGTGCCACCAGCAGAGAGGGAGACAGGGTGGGACAGCCCCAGCATTTT. As protein: CATSREGDRVGQPQHF.

This clone has just one count. The genes are TRBV4-1 and TRBJ2-4; D gene ambiguous. Trimming took off 0 bases at V and 9 bases at J, with 9 bases between the two ends. The length of the CDR3 is 13 residues. Looked up from germline, CDR1 is MGHRA and CDR2 is YSYEKL. The CDR3 sequence: CASSQERGAIQYF. Here the CDR3 DNA reads TGCGCCAGCAGCCAAGAGCGAGGAGCCATTCAGTACTTC.

This chain connects TRBV15 to TRBJ2-3, with a possible D match to TRBD2 (5 bases). From germline, CDR1 is LNHNV and CDR2 YYDKDF (reference sequence). Trimming took 4 bases from V and 4 from J, leaving 9 bases between them. The CDR3 sequence is 13 residues long. The chain's CDR3 is CATSTGRSDTQYF. CDR3 DNA: TGTGCCACCAGCACGGGGAGATCAGATACGCAGTATTTT.

The rearrangement uses TRBV5-1 and TRBJ2-7, with TRBD1 identical over 11 bases. Germline V lookup: CDR1 SGHRS, CDR2 YFSETQ. Unmatched junction bases numbered 4, after V lost 4 bases and J lost 4 bases. The CDR3 has 14 amino acids. CDR3 coding DNA: TGCGCCAGCAGCCCCGGGACAGGGGGATACGAGCAGTACTTC. It codes for CASSPGTGGYEQYF.

V usage is TRBV7-2 and J usage is TRBJ1-2, with 10 bases that match TRBD1. After removal of 1 base from V and 8 bases from J, the junction contained 10 bases not matched to a gene. The CDR3 contains 16 residues. CDR1 and CDR2 from the germline V gene are SGHTA and FQGNSA. CDR3: CASSLDGQGGPQGYTF. The CDR3 coding sequence is TGTGCCAGCAGCTTAGATGGACAGGGGGGACCTCAGGGCTACACCTTC.

The rearrangement joins TRBV15 to TRBJ2-3; TRBD2 matches 8 bases. The V gene's germline CDR1 is LNHNV and CDR2 YYDKDF (reference sequence). This CDR3 has 15 amino acids. V trimming: 6 bases; J trimming: 2 bases; junction bases outside the gene matches: 7. CDR3 amino acids: CATRSSGRDTDTQYF. The CDR3 DNA reads as TGTGCCACCAGGTCCAGCGGGAGAGACACAGATACGCAGTATTTT.

The J gene is TRBJ1-2, the V gene TRBV27, with D uncertain. V lost 3 bases and J 7 bases, leaving 12 bases between the germline ends. CDR1 and CDR2 from the germline V gene are MNHEY and SMNVEV (reference sequence). The length of the CDR3 is 13 residues. CDR3 protein: CASSFRGWSGYTF. For the CDR3, the DNA is TGTGCCAGCAGTTTCCGGGGATGGAGTGGCTACACCTTC.

V usage is TRBV7-2 and J usage is TRBJ2-5; D is perhaps TRBD2 (6 bases). V shed 0 bases and J shed 2 bases, with 7 bases lying between them. The germline CDR1 and CDR2 sequences are SGHTA and FQGNSA. CDR3 length: 14 amino acids. The CDR3 bases are TGTGCCAGCAGCTTAGCGGGGGGACAAGAGACCCAGTACTTC. Its protein product is CASSLAGGQETQYF.

The rearrangement uses TRBV7-2 and TRBJ1-1, with a weak D call TRBD1 (5 bases). Between the trimmed V and J ends, which lost 6 bases and 1 base, there was a span of 15 bases. CDR3 length: 15 amino acids. Germline V gene data show CDR1 as SGHTA and CDR2 as FQGNSA. The CDR3 bases are TGTGCCAGCAGTCCCCGGCGGGGGACGAACACTGAAGCTTTCTTT. Amino acid sequence: CASSPRRGTNTEAFF.

This chain links TRBV30 with TRBJ2-7, with 9 bases fitting TRBD2. With V trimmed by 8 bases and J by 2 bases, 1 base remained unmatched. CDR1 and CDR2 from the germline V gene are GTSNPN and SVGIG (reference sequence). The CDR3 sequence is 11 residues long. CDR3 DNA: TGTGCCGCGGGGGGGCCCTACGAGCAGTACTTC. Translation: CAAGGPYEQYF. The variable domain in full, completed from reference TRBV30 and TRBJ2-7, reads SQTIHQWPATLVQPVGSPLSLECTVEGTSNPNLYWYRQAAGRGLQLLFYSVGIGQISSEVPQNLSASRPQDRQFILSSKKLLLSDSGFYLCAAGGPYEQYFGPGTRLTVT.

The V and J genes are TRBV7-2 and TRBJ2-3; the match to TRBD1 covers 7 bases. Germline lookup yields CDR1 SGHTA and CDR2 FQGNSA. V was clipped by 6 bases and J by 5 bases; unmatched bases: 17. This CDR3 is 17 amino acids long. DNA of the CDR3: TGTGCCAGCAGAATTCGAAGGACAGGCCCTACGGGAGATACGCAGTATTTT. Its translation is CASRIRRTGPTGDTQYF.

The chain joins TRBV21-1 to TRBJ1-2; whether TRBD1, the table's D call, matches the DNA was not checked. TRBV21-1 is a documented pseudogene. CDR3 length equals 15 residues. This CDR3 reads CASSKKRTVPYGYTF. CDR3 in DNA: TGTGCCAGCAGCAAAAAGAGGACAGTTCCCTATGGCTACACCTTC.

The chain combines TRBV29-1 with TRBJ2-7; the D gene is possibly TRBD2 (5 bases). Germline values: CDR1 SQVTM, CDR2 ANQGSEA. The V end was cut by 5 bases, the J end by 4 bases, with 9 bases between. This CDR3 contains 11 residues. CDR3 protein: CSVTTGYEQYF. The DNA of the CDR3 is TGCAGCGTTACCACGGGGTACGAGCAGTACTTC.

The CDR3: CASSFRESGNEQFF. The CDR3 DNA reads TGTGCCAGCAGTTTTAGGGAGTCTGGAAATGAGCAGTTCTTC. V and J are TRBV27 and TRBJ2-1; weak D call: TRBD2 (5 bases). V was pared by 3 bases and J by 7 bases, with 13 bases between. Germline CDR1 MNHEY, CDR2 SMNVEV (reference sequence). CDR3 size: 14 residues.

V is TRBV14 and J is TRBJ1-6, with 11 bases lining up with TRBD1. The CDR3 loop spans 17 amino acids. The V gene's germline CDR1 is SGHDN and CDR2 FVKESK. The V segment lost 4 bases and the J segment 7 bases; nucleotides outside the gene matches: 9. The CDR3 reads CASSRSDRGQRNSPLHF. CDR3 sequence (DNA): TGTGCCAGCAGCCGATCGGACAGGGGGCAAAGAAATTCACCCCTCCACTTT.

The chain employs TRBV5-6 and TRBJ2-1; TRBD1 matches at 7 bases. This CDR3 has 14 residues. The V gene end was trimmed by 2 bases and the J gene end by 9 bases; junction bases not matched to a gene: 8. CDR1 and CDR2 from the germline V gene are SGHDT and YYEEEE. CDR3 nucleotide sequence: TGTGCCAGCAGCTTACAGGGGCCCCCGGGTGAGCAGTTCTTC. It encodes CASSLQGPPGEQFF.

J is TRBJ1-5 and V is TRBV18; 9 bases fit TRBD1. The germline CDR1 and CDR2 sequences are KGHSH and LQKENI. The CDR3 totals 16 residues. Losses at the gene ends were 3 bases for V and 1 base for J; bases not matched to a gene: 4. The DNA of the CDR3 is TGTGCCAGCTCACCCAGAGGACAGGGGAGCAATCAGCCCCAGCATTTT. Protein: CASSPRGQGSNQPQHF.

The chain recombines TRBV11-1 with TRBJ2-3; TRBD2 aligns across 7 bases. Germline values: CDR1 SGHAT, CDR2 FQDESV (reference sequence). The CDR3 covers 16 residues. V was clipped by 5 bases and J by 1 base; unmatched bases: 9. CDR3 sequence: CASSQTGEGGTDTQYF. The DNA for the CDR3 is TGTGCCAGCAGCCAAACCGGGGAGGGAGGCACAGATACGCAGTATTTT.

V gene TRBV25-1 combines with J gene TRBJ2-5; 11 bases line up with TRBD2. Germline V gene data show CDR1 as MGHDK and CDR2 as SYGVNS. Trimming took 5 bases from V and 5 from J; bases not matched to a gene: 7. There are 15 residues in the CDR3. CDR3 nucleotide sequence: TGTGCCAGCAGTTTAACTAGCGGGAGCGTGGAGACCCAGTACTTC. It encodes CASSLTSGSVETQYF.